Listed below are T cell receptor beta chains from one sample, sequenced in a study of blood T cells in healthy people across ages. TCRdb analysed the 5' RACE reads with MiXCR anew, one entry per CDR3 protein. This table holds more than 1,000,000 distinct CDR3 sequences, around 27% found once. These data also featured in a second study, about T cells of mothers and their children.

Sequenced input: blood. The receptors originated from a girl between 2 and 10 years old in good health. Both conserved end residues are part of each CDR3. A D gene is named only where the DNA matches it firmly. The size field is filled for only some rows; it gives once, few, many or a size class.

j_gene: TRBJ1-3; abundance: few; v_gene: TRBV10-3; d_gene: -; CDR3nt: TGTGCCATCAGTGATAGTTCATTGGGCCGGATATACTCTGGAAACACCATATATTTT; CDR3aa: CAISDSSLGRIYSGNTIYF
j_gene: TRBJ2-7; abundance: -; v_gene: TRBV7-9; d_gene: TRBD1; CDR3nt: TGTGCCAGCAGCTCCCCGGACAGGGGGGTGTACGAGCAGTACTTC; CDR3aa: CASSSPDRGVYEQYF
j_gene: TRBJ2-7; abundance: few; v_gene: TRBV7-9; d_gene: TRBD2; CDR3nt: TGTGCCAGCAGGGCCTCGGGTAGCGGGGGTAATTCAGGCGAGCAGTACTTC; CDR3aa: CASRASGSGGNSGEQYF
j_gene: TRBJ2-1; abundance: -; v_gene: TRBV20-1; d_gene: -; CDR3nt: TGCAGTGCTAGAGGGCGACAGGATGAGCAGTTCTTC; CDR3aa: CSARGRQDEQFF
j_gene: TRBJ2-7; abundance: -; v_gene: TRBV7-2; d_gene: -; CDR3nt: TGTGCCAGCAGCTTAGTCGAATGGGGACCCCTCTACGAGCAGTACTTC; CDR3aa: CASSLVEWGPLYEQYF
j_gene: TRBJ1-2; abundance: few; v_gene: TRBV20-1; d_gene: -; CDR3nt: TGCAGTGCTAGAGATCCGGGGACCTCTAACTATGGCTACACCTTC; CDR3aa: CSARDPGTSNYGYTF
j_gene: TRBJ2-1; abundance: -; v_gene: TRBV24-1; d_gene: -; CDR3nt: TGTGCCACCAGTGATTTAAAGGACACCTACAATGAGCAGTTCTTC; CDR3aa: CATSDLKDTYNEQFF
j_gene: TRBJ2-1; abundance: -; v_gene: TRBV19; d_gene: TRBD1; CDR3nt: TGTGCCAGTAGCACGGCCGGGACAGGGGGTTACAATGAGCAGTTCTTC; CDR3aa: CASSTAGTGGYNEQFF
j_gene: TRBJ2-1; abundance: -; v_gene: TRBV20-1; d_gene: TRBD2; CDR3nt: TGCAGTCATGAGCGGGGGCCGGATTACAATGAGCAGTTCTTC; CDR3aa: CSHERGPDYNEQFF
j_gene: TRBJ2-1; abundance: -; v_gene: TRBV6-4; d_gene: TRBD2; CDR3nt: TGTGCCAGCAGCCCCGAGCCTAGCGGGAGCAGGAATGAGCAGTTCTTC; CDR3aa: CASSPEPSGSRNEQFF
j_gene: TRBJ2-7; abundance: -; v_gene: TRBV6-5; d_gene: TRBD2; CDR3nt: TGTGCCAGCAGTTACACCCTCTTCTTAAAGCGGGGGGCCTACGAGCAGTACTTC; CDR3aa: CASSYTLFLKRGAYEQYF
j_gene: TRBJ1-1; abundance: few; v_gene: TRBV2; d_gene: -; CDR3nt: TGTGCCAGCAGGGGGCTAACAGGCCCCTCCGCGAACACTGAAGCTCTCTTT; CDR3aa: CASRGLTGPSANTEALF
j_gene: TRBJ2-3; abundance: -; v_gene: TRBV5-6; d_gene: -; CDR3nt: TGTGCCAGCAGCAACCGGGACCTCCCAGATACGCAGTATTTT; CDR3aa: CASSNRDLPDTQYF
j_gene: TRBJ1-6; abundance: many; v_gene: TRBV27; d_gene: -; CDR3nt: TGTGCCAGCAGTCCGATCGGTGCTAGCTCCTATAATTCACCCCTCCACTTT; CDR3aa: CASSPIGASSYNSPLHF
j_gene: TRBJ2-1; abundance: few; v_gene: TRBV7-8; d_gene: -; CDR3nt: TGTGCCAGCAGCTTGGGAAGCCTTTCCTACAATGAGCAGTTCTTC; CDR3aa: CASSLGSLSYNEQFF
j_gene: TRBJ2-5; abundance: -; v_gene: TRBV20-1; d_gene: TRBD2; CDR3nt: TGCAGTGCTGGACTAGTTGAGACCCAGTACTTC; CDR3aa: CSAGLVETQYF
j_gene: TRBJ2-4; abundance: -; v_gene: TRBV28; d_gene: TRBD1; CDR3nt: TGTGCCAGCCACTACAGGGGGTCGGTCATTCAGTACTTC; CDR3aa: CASHYRGSVIQYF
j_gene: TRBJ2-5; abundance: few; v_gene: TRBV4-3; d_gene: -; CDR3nt: TGCGCCAGCAGCCGAGAGGACCCGTGGGGGCAAGAGACCCAGTACTTC; CDR3aa: CASSREDPWGQETQYF
j_gene: TRBJ2-5; abundance: -; v_gene: TRBV12-3/TRBV12-4; d_gene: -; CDR3nt: TGTGCCAGCAGTTTTCATAAGGGTTTGGGGGAGACCCAGTACTTC; CDR3aa: CASSFHKGLGETQYF
j_gene: TRBJ1-2; abundance: few; v_gene: TRBV2; d_gene: TRBD1; CDR3nt: TGTGCCAGCGGACGCGGAAAGCACCAAGGACAGGCCGAGGGTGGCTACACCTTC; CDR3aa: CASGRGKHQGQAEGGYTF
j_gene: TRBJ2-3; abundance: -; v_gene: TRBV12-3/TRBV12-4; d_gene: -; CDR3nt: TGTGCCAGCAGTTTCGGTCTAGCTCCAGATACGCAGTATTTT; CDR3aa: CASSFGLAPDTQYF
j_gene: TRBJ2-4; abundance: -; v_gene: TRBV20-1; d_gene: -; CDR3nt: TGCAGTGTAATGACGGACGGGCTAGCCAAAAACATTCAGTACTTC; CDR3aa: CSVMTDGLAKNIQYF
j_gene: TRBJ2-5; abundance: few; v_gene: TRBV6-6; d_gene: -; CDR3nt: TGTGCCAGCAGTGGAACGCGACCGGAGACCCAGTACTTC; CDR3aa: CASSGTRPETQYF
j_gene: TRBJ2-7; abundance: few; v_gene: TRBV4-1; d_gene: TRBD1; CDR3nt: TGCGCCACGAGACAGGGCTACGAGCAGTACTTC; CDR3aa: CATRQGYEQYF
j_gene: TRBJ2-4; abundance: once; v_gene: TRBV11-2; d_gene: -; CDR3nt: TGTGCCAGCAGCTTATTCCCCAAAAACATTCAGTACTTC; CDR3aa: CASSLFPKNIQYF
j_gene: TRBJ1-4; abundance: few; v_gene: TRBV7-2; d_gene: TRBD1; CDR3nt: TGTGCCAGCAGCCCTCGGACAGGACTCTCTAATGAAAAACTGTTTTTT; CDR3aa: CASSPRTGLSNEKLFF
j_gene: TRBJ2-1; abundance: -; v_gene: TRBV9; d_gene: TRBD2; CDR3nt: TGTGCCAGCAGCGCCGGAGCGGGGGCGTGGAATGAGCAGTTCTTC; CDR3aa: CASSAGAGAWNEQFF
j_gene: TRBJ2-3; abundance: few; v_gene: TRBV7-2; d_gene: -; CDR3nt: TGTGCCAGCAGCTTAATTGTCGAAGATACGCAGTATTTT; CDR3aa: CASSLIVEDTQYF
j_gene: TRBJ1-4; abundance: few; v_gene: TRBV3-1; d_gene: -; CDR3nt: TGTGCCAGCAGCCAAGATCTTTGGGGACGTAATGAAAAACTGTTTTTT; CDR3aa: CASSQDLWGRNEKLFF
j_gene: TRBJ1-1; abundance: -; v_gene: TRBV29-1; d_gene: TRBD1; CDR3nt: TGCAGCGTTGATCTGCCGGGACAGGACTTCTCGGCAGCTTTCTTT; CDR3aa: CSVDLPGQDFSAAFF
j_gene: TRBJ1-3; abundance: -; v_gene: TRBV9; d_gene: -; CDR3nt: TGTGCCAGCAGCGTCGAACAGGGTGGGGGAAACACCATATATTTT; CDR3aa: CASSVEQGGGNTIYF
j_gene: TRBJ1-3; abundance: -; v_gene: TRBV12-3/TRBV12-4; d_gene: TRBD1; CDR3nt: TGTGCCAGCAGCCGTTCCCCGGACAGGGAAGGAAACACCATATATTTT; CDR3aa: CASSRSPDREGNTIYF
j_gene: TRBJ2-5; abundance: once; v_gene: TRBV15; d_gene: -; CDR3nt: TGTGCCACCAGCAGAGATACCACCCAAGAGGCCCAGTACTTC; CDR3aa: CATSRDTTQEAQYF
j_gene: TRBJ2-4; abundance: many; v_gene: TRBV2; d_gene: -; CDR3nt: TGTGCCAGCAGTTCGGGGGCGCCTGTATACTTC; CDR3aa: CASSSGAPVYF
j_gene: TRBJ2-7; abundance: few; v_gene: TRBV6-2/TRBV6-3; d_gene: -; CDR3nt: TGTGCCAGCAGTTACGAGGGCGAGCAGTACTTC; CDR3aa: CASSYEGEQYF
j_gene: TRBJ2-5; abundance: few; v_gene: TRBV29-1; d_gene: -; CDR3nt: TGCAGCGCCTCACCTGGACAGAAACAAGAGACCCAGTACTTC; CDR3aa: CSASPGQKQETQYF
j_gene: TRBJ1-4; abundance: -; v_gene: TRBV2; d_gene: -; CDR3nt: TGTGCTAGCAGCGAGGAGGAAAAACTGTTTTTT; CDR3aa: CASSEEEKLFF